The rows below give T cell receptor beta chains drawn from one sample of a study of T cell responses to AZD1222 COVID-19 vaccine. Profiled with immunoSEQ multiplex PCR; TCRdb holds only in-frame clones, not every one. There are 90,000 to 130,000 clones in the sample; about 90% occur only once, and about 16% lies in the top ten. The sample in question was peripheral blood, obtained 28 days after the second AZD1222 dose. These receptors all stem from an adult who received the AZD1222 COVID-19 vaccine. Each CDR3 is given with its conserved first and last residue. The D gene is left open where the match is weak. Size is omitted from some rows. Given values are once, few, many or a class for expanded clones.

V	J	D	size	DNA	CDR3
TRBV9	TRBJ1-1	-	-	TGTGCCAGCAGCGTAGGGCGGGACACTGAAGCTTTCTTT	CASSVGRDTEAFF
TRBV11-3	TRBJ2-2	-	-	TGTGCCAGCAGCCCGGGACCGAGCCTGAACACCGGGGAGCTGTTTTTT	CASSPGPSLNTGELFF
TRBV3-1/TRBV3-2	TRBJ2-6	-	-	TGTGCCAGCAGCCAAGGGGACTGGGTTGCGGGGAGCTCTGGGGCCAACGTCCTGACTTTC	CASSQGDWVAGSSGANVLTF
TRBV6-4	TRBJ1-2	-	-	TGTGCCAGCACCGATGAAGGGACCCATGGCTACACCTTC	CASTDEGTHGYTF
TRBV25-1	TRBJ1-5	-	-	TGTGCCAGCAGTGAATTCGGGGTGGGGGGCAATCAGCCCCAGCATTTT	CASSEFGVGGNQPQHF
TRBV5-1	TRBJ1-6	-	-	TGCGCCAGCAGCAGGACAGTTTATAATTCACCCCTCCACTTT	CASSRTVYNSPLHF
TRBV12-3/TRBV12-4	TRBJ2-5	TRBD1	-	TGTGCCAGCAGTCGGACAGGGAAAGAGACCCAGTACTTC	CASSRTGKETQYF
TRBV6-6	TRBJ2-2	TRBD2	-	TGTGCCAGCAGTTACCCAGCTAGCGGGGGGTCCGGGGAGCTGTTTTTT	CASSYPASGGSGELFF
TRBV18	TRBJ1-5	-	-	TGTGCCAGCTCTTCGCAGGGAATAAGGGTCTATAGCAATCAGCCCCAGCATTTT	CASSSQGIRVYSNQPQHF
TRBV20-1	TRBJ1-2	-	-	TGCAGTGCTAGAGACTCTGACGGCTACACCTTC	CSARDSDGYTF
TRBV3-1/TRBV3-2	TRBJ1-4	TRBD1	-	TGTGCCAGCAGCTCGACAGGGGGAGAAGAAAAACTGTTTTTT	CASSSTGGEEKLFF
TRBV14	TRBJ2-7	-	-	TGTGCCAGCAGCCAATACTACACTTCCTACGAGCAGTACTTC	CASSQYYTSYEQYF
TRBV6-5	TRBJ2-2	-	-	TGTGCCAGCAGGGGACTCAACACCGGGGAGCTGTTTTTT	CASRGLNTGELFF
TRBV29-1	TRBJ2-7	TRBD1	-	TGCAGCGTTGAATATTGGAGCCAGGGGGCTGGCGAGCAGTACTTC	CSVEYWSQGAGEQYF
TRBV7-3	TRBJ2-3	-	-	TGTGCCAGCAGCTTAGGGGGACAAAGCACAGATACGCAGTATTTT	CASSLGGQSTDTQYF
TRBV5-1	TRBJ1-1	-	-	TGCGCCAGCAGCTTGGATGGGGTTGCGGACACTGAAGCTTTCTTT	CASSLDGVADTEAFF
TRBV27	TRBJ1-5	-	once	TGTGCCAGCAGTTTACGAGGCAGCCTCGGTTATCAGCCCCAGCATTTT	CASSLRGSLGYQPQHF
TRBV11-2	TRBJ2-7	TRBD2	-	TGTGCCAGCAGCTTAAGACTAGCGGCCTACGAGCAGTACTTC	CASSLRLAAYEQYF
TRBV27	TRBJ2-2	-	-	TGTGCCAGCAGTCCACAGGCGAACACCGGGGAGCTGTTTTTT	CASSPQANTGELFF
TRBV10-3	TRBJ2-7	-	-	TGTGCCATCAGTCTGACTACCTACGAGCAGTACTTC	CAISLTTYEQYF
TRBV29-1	TRBJ1-2	TRBD1	-	TGCAGCGTTGAAAAGGGCAGCAGGGGGCGAGGCTATGGCTACACCTTC	CSVEKGSRGRGYGYTF
TRBV30	TRBJ1-2	-	-	TGTGCCTGGAGTGTAGACCCAGGGAATGGCTACACCTTC	CAWSVDPGNGYTF
TRBV19	TRBJ1-6	-	once	TGTGCCAGTAGTAAGGGATCTTCACCCCTCCACTTT	CASSKGSSPLHF
TRBV20-1	TRBJ1-2	-	-	TGCAAAACGGGCCCGAACTATGGCTACACCTTC	CKTGPNYGYTF
TRBV11-2	TRBJ2-5	-	-	TGTGCCAGCAGCTTGTCTACGATGAAAGAGACCCAGTACTTC	CASSLSTMKETQYF
TRBV6-2/TRBV6-3	TRBJ2-2	-	-	TGTGCCAGCCGCCAGTCCGGGGAGCTGTTTTTT	CASRQSGELFF
TRBV5-6	TRBJ1-2	-	-	TGTGCCAGCAGCTTGAGGCAGGGGATGATCTATGGCTACACCTTC	CASSLRQGMIYGYTF
TRBV13	TRBJ1-4	TRBD1	-	TGTGCCAGCAGCTCCACAGGGGGCGCTTTCCCAACTAATGAAAAACTGTTTTTT	CASSSTGGAFPTNEKLFF
TRBV5-6	TRBJ2-7	-	-	TGTGCCAGCAGCTTGGCGTCTACCTACGAGCAGTACTTC	CASSLASTYEQYF
TRBV14	TRBJ1-1	-	-	TGTGCCAGCACCCAGGGAGGAAACTTCCCTTGGGGGACTGAAGCTTTCTTT	CASTQGGNFPWGTEAFF
TRBV6-4	TRBJ2-1	TRBD2	-	TGTGCCAGCAGTGTTGGGACTAGCGGGGGTGAGCAGTTCTTC	CASSVGTSGGEQFF
TRBV3-1/TRBV3-2	TRBJ1-1	-	-	TGTGCCAGCAGCCCCGGGACCTTGGGAAACACTGAAGCTTTCTTT	CASSPGTLGNTEAFF
TRBV6-5	TRBJ1-1	TRBD1	-	TGTGCCAGCAGAAGAGGAGGGGGCCCTGACACTGAAGCTTTCTTT	CASRRGGGPDTEAFF
TRBV27	TRBJ1-6	-	-	TGTGCCAGCAGTTTAGATTGGTTCGGTTCACCCCTCCACTTT	CASSLDWFGSPLHF
TRBV7-2	TRBJ1-1	-	-	TGTGCCAGCAGCTTGGACCAGACAACTGAAGCTTTCTTT	CASSLDQTTEAFF
TRBV7-8	TRBJ1-2	-	-	TGTGCCAGCAGCCCCCAGGAGGGAGTGCGCTATGGCTACACCTTC	CASSPQEGVRYGYTF
TRBV12-3/TRBV12-4	TRBJ1-3	-	-	TGTGCCAGCAGTTTCAGGGTTGGAAACACCATATATTTT	CASSFRVGNTIYF
TRBV11-2	TRBJ2-1	-	-	TGTGCCAGCAGTCCACCGGGACGGGGGACTTACAATGAGCAGTTCTTC	CASSPPGRGTYNEQFF
TRBV25-1	TRBJ2-1	-	-	TGTGCCAGCAGTGAATTCAGGCAATACAATGAGCAGTTCTTC	CASSEFRQYNEQFF
TRBV2	TRBJ1-2	-	-	TGTGCCAGCAGTTTGACAGGCAACTATGGCTACACCTTC	CASSLTGNYGYTF
TRBV6-5	TRBJ1-5	-	once	TGTGCCAGCAGGAGGGATCCCAATCAGCCCCAGCATTTT	CASRRDPNQPQHF
TRBV28	TRBJ1-1	-	-	TGTGCCAGCAGTTTAAGAGATCTCGGAGCTTTCTTT	CASSLRDLGAFF
TRBV9	TRBJ1-2	-	once	TGTGCCAGCACGGGCAGTAACTATGGCTACACCTTC	CASTGSNYGYTF
TRBV28	TRBJ1-5	-	-	TGTGCCAGCAGCCCTGACGGGCATAGCAATCAGCCCCAGCATTTT	CASSPDGHSNQPQHF
TRBV18	TRBJ1-1	-	-	TGTGCCAGCTCACTTACCGGGACATTGAACACTGAAGCTTTCTTT	CASSLTGTLNTEAFF